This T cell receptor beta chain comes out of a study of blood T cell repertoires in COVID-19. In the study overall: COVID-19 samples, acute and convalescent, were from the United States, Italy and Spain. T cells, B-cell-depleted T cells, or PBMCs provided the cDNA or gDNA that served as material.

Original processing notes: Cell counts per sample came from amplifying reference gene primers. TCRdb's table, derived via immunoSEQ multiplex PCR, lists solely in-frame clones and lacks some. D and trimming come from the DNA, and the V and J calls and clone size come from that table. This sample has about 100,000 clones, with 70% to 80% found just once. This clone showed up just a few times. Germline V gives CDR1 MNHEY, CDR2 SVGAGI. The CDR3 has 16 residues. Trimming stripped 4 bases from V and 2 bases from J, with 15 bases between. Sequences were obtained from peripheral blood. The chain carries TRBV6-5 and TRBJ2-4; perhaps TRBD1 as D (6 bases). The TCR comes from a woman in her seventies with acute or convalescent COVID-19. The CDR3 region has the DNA TGTGCCAGCAGTTCCGACAGGCCCTTGACCAAAAACATTCAGTACTTC. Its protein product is CASSSDRPLTKNIQYF.